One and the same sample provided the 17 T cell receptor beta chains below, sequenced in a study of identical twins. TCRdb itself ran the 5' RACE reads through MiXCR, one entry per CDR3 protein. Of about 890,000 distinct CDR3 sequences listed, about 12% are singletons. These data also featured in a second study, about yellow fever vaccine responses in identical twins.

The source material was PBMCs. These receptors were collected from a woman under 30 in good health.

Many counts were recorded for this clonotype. The CDR3 region is CASSHSGGNEQFF. The CDR3 DNA sequence: TGTGCCAGCAGCCACTCCGGGGGGAATGAGCAGTTCTTC. This chain links TRBV5-6 with TRBJ2-1; 7 nucleotides match TRBD2. Germline CDR1 is SGHDT and CDR2 is YYEEEE. With 4 bases clipped from V and 7 bases from J, the junction kept 5 bases outside the gene matches. This CDR3 is 13 amino acids long.

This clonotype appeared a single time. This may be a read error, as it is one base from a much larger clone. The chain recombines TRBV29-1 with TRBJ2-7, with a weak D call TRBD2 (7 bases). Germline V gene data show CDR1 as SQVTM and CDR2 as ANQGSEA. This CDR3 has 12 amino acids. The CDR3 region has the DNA TGCAACGTTGGGGGGGCCAGCTACGAGCAGTACTTC. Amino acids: CNVGGASYEQYF.

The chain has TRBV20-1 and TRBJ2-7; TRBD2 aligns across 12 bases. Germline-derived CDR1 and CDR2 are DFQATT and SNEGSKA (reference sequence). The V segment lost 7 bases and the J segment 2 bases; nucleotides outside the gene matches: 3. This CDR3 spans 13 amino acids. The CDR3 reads CSVRTSGAYEQYF. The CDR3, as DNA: TGCAGTGTTAGGACTAGCGGGGCCTACGAGCAGTACTTC.

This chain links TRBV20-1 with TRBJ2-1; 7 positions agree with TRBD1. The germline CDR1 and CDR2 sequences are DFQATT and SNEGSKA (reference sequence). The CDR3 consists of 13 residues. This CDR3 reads CRVPGQTYNEQFF. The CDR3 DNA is TGCAGGGTTCCGGGACAGACCTACAATGAGCAGTTCTTC.

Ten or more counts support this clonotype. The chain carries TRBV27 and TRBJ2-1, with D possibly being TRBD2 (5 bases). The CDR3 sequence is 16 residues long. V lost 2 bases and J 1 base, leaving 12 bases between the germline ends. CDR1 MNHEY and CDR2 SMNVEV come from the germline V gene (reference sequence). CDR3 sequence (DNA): TGTGCCAGCAGTTTACGTCCGGGGATTTCCTACAATGAGCAGTTCTTC. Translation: CASSLRPGISYNEQFF.

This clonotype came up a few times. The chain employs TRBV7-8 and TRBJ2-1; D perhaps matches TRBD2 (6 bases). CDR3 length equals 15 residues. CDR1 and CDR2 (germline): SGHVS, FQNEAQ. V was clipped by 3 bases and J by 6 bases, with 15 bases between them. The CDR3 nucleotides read TGTGCCAGCAGCTTTGTTACGGGAGCAACCAATGAGCAGTTCTTC. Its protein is CASSFVTGATNEQFF.

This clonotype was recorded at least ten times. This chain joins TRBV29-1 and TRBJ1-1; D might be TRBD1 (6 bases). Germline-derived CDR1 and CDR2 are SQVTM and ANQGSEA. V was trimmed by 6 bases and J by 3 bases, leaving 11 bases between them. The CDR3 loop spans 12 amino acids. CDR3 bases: TGCAGCGTCTGGGGGCAAGACACTGAAGCTTTCTTT. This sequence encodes CSVWGQDTEAFF.

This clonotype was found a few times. The CDR3 DNA follows: TGTGCCAGCAGCTCCTGGACTAGCGGGGGAGATGAGCAGTTCTTC. It specifies CASSSWTSGGDEQFF. V and J are TRBV5-6 and TRBJ2-1, with 13 bases fitting TRBD2. CDR1 is SGHDT, CDR2 YYEEEE, per germline. Germline trimming cut 3 bases from V and 8 bases from J; bases unmatched to any gene: 5. The CDR3 sequence is 15 residues long.

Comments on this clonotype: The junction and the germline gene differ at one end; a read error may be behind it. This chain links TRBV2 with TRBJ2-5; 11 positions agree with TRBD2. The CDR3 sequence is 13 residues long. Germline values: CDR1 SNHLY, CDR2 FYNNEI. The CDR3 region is CASSGLAGETQYF. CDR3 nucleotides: TGCGCCAGCAGCGGACTAGCGGGAGAGACCCAGTACTTC.

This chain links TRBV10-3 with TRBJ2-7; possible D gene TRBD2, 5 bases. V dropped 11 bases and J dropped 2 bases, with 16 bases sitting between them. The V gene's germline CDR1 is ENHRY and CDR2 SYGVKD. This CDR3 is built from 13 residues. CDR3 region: CAGRGQETYEQYF. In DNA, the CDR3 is TGTGCCGGCCGGGGTCAGGAAACCTACGAGCAGTACTTC.

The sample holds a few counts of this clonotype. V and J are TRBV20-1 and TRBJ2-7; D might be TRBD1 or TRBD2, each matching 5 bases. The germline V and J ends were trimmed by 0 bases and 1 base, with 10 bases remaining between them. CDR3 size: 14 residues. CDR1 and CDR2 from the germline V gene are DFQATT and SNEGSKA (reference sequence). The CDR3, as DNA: TGCAGTGCTAGAGAGGGGACGGATTCCTACGAGCAGTACGTC. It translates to CSAREGTDSYEQYV.

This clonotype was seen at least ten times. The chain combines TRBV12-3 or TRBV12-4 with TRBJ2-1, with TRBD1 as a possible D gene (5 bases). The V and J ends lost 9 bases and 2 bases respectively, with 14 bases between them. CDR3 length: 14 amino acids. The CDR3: CASHLGVAYNEQFF. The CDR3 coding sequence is TGTGCCAGTCATCTAGGGGTTGCCTACAATGAGCAGTTCTTC.

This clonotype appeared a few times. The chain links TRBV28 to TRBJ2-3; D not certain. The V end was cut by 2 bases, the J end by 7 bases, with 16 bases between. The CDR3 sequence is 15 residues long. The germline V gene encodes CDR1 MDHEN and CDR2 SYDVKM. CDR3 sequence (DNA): TGTGCCAGCAGTTTAGCAAGCGTGAGAAGAAATACGCAGTATTTT. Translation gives CASSLASVRRNTQYF.

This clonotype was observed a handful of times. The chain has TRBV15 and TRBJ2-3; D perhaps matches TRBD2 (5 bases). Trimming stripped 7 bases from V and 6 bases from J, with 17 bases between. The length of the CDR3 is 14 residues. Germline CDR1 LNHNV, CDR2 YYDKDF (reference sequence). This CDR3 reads CATTRGKEVDTQYF. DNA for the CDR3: TGTGCCACCACACGAGGGAAGGAAGTGGATACGCAGTATTTT.

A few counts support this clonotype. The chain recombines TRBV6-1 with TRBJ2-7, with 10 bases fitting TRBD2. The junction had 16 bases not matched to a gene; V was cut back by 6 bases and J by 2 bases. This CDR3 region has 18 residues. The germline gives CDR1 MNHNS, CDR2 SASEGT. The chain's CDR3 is CASSRPGLAGDRPYEQYF. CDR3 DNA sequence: TGTGCCAGCAGCAGACCGGGGCTAGCGGGAGATCGGCCCTACGAGCAGTACTTC.

CDR3 in amino acids: CSARRTNEAFF. CDR3 bases: TGCAGTGCTAGGAGAACAAACGAAGCTTTCTTT. The rearrangement links TRBV20-1 to TRBJ1-1; unclear D gene. Germline CDR1 reads DFQATT; CDR2 reads SNEGSKA (reference sequence). The V and J ends lost 3 bases and 8 bases respectively, with 10 bases between them. The CDR3 is 11 amino acids.

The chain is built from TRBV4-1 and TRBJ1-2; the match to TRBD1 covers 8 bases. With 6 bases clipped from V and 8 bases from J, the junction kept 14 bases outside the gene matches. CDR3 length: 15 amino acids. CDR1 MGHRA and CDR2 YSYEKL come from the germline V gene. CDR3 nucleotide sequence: TGCGCCAGCAGATATCCGGGACAGGACCCTGCCGGCTACACCTTC. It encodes CASRYPGQDPAGYTF.